Given below is one T cell receptor (beta chain) in context. Its antigen is unknown. This sample stems from a study of STAT3 mutations in large granular lymphocyte leukemia. Background on the study: More than half of T-LGLL patients received immunosuppressive therapy.

Each sample's TCRbeta library yielded on average around 42,000 productive templates. Measured with immunoSEQ multiplex PCR; TCRdb has only the in-frame clones, and not every one. The sample lists about 42,000 clones, about 81% seen once, with approximately 0.39% in the top ten. Study findings and constraints: Clonal expansion was inferred from samples taken at other timepoints. In T-cell large granular lymphocyte leukemia, about half of patients showed multiple immunodominant subclonotypes.

The CDR3 consists of 11 residues. Losses at the gene ends were 6 bases for V and 11 bases for J; bases not matched to a gene: 6. Germline assignment: CDR1 DFQATT and CDR2 SNEGSKA (reference sequence). The chain couples TRBV20-1 to TRBJ2-3; 9 bases agree with TRBD2. The receptor comes from a human donor with T large granular lymphocyte leukemia. Some clones in this sample may be carry-over from other donors' samples. Sequencing input: PBMCs. CDR3 DNA: TGCAGTGCACGTCTAGCGGGGCGGCAGTATTTT. Translating gives CSARLAGRQYF.